This T cell receptor beta chain was captured in a study of blood T cell repertoires in COVID-19. Across the study: Samples representing acute and convalescent COVID-19 were sourced from the United States, Italy and Spain. PBMCs, B-cell-depleted T cells, or T cells were the source of the cDNA or gDNA that made up the material.

Per the authors' pipeline: Reference gene primer amplification gave estimated nucleated cell counts. Profiling relied on immunoSEQ multiplex PCR, and the TCRdb table lists in-frame clones only, not all of them. V and J calls and clone size are given by that table; D and trimming were obtained from the DNA. The data contain more than 250,000 clones, about 87% of them seen just once; the ten biggest clones take up less than 10%. In germline, CDR1 is MGHRA, CDR2 YSYEKL. V shed 4 bases and J shed 7 bases, with 13 bases lying between them. The CDR3 length is 13 residues. This sequence joins TRBV4-1 and TRBJ1-2; D not certain. This TCR was recovered from a human donor in a cohort sampled during active COVID-19. Material: peripheral blood. In DNA, the CDR3 is TGCGCCAGCAGCCGCGAGTTGGGGAGTGGCTACACCTTC. Translation gives CASSRELGSGYTF.